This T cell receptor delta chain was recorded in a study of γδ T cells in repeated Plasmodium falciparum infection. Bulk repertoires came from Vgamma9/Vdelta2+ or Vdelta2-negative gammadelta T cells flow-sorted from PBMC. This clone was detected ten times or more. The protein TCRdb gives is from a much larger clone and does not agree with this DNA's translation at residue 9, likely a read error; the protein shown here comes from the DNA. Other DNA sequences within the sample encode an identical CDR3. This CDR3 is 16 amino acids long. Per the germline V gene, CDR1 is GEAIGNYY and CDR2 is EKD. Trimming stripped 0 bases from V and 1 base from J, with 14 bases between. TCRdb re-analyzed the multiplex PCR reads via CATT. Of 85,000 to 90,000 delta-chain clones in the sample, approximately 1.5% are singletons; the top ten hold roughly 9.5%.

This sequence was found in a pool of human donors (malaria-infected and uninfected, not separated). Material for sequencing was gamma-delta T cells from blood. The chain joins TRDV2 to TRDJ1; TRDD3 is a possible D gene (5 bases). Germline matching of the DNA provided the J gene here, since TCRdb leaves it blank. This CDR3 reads CACDTEEEGGTDKLIF. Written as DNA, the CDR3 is TGTGCCTGTGACACCGAGGAAGAAGGGGGCACCGATAAACTCATCTTT.